These 22 T cell receptor beta chains share one sample of origin, sequenced in a study of PD-L1 blockade in urothelial cancer. Measured with immunoSEQ multiplex PCR; TCRdb has only the in-frame clones, and not every one. The sample lists tens of thousands of clones, approximately 90% occurring once. The sample here was PBMCs, taken around atezolizumab (anti-PD-L1) treatment. The receptor source for this set is a man aged 55 to 70 with urothelial cancer.

On this clone itself: A junction end diverges from the germline sequence, so it may reflect a read error. The chain employs TRBV18 and TRBJ2-1, with D maybe TRBD1 (5 bases). The germline gives CDR1 KGHSH, CDR2 LQKENI. This CDR3 is built from 18 residues. CDR3 in amino acids: CASSPLVLTVSSYNEQFF. The CDR3, as DNA: TGTGCCAGCTCTCCACTCGTACTGACAGTCAGCTCCTACAATGAGCAGTTCTTC.

The chain carries TRBV10-3 and TRBJ1-6; no clear D. Germline CDR1 reads ENHRY; CDR2 reads SYGVKD. The V and J ends lost 3 bases and 17 bases respectively, with 20 bases between them. The length of the CDR3 is 14 residues. CDR3 coding DNA: TGTGCCATCAGTGAAGAGGCCCTGTCCCGTGAGTTCCACTTT. It specifies CAISEEALSREFHF.

In this sample, this clone turned up once. The V and J genes are TRBV5-1 and TRBJ1-6; 9 nucleotides match TRBD1. V dropped 4 bases and J dropped 3; count of bases not matched to a gene: 2. The CDR3 sequence is 15 residues long. Germline loops: CDR1 SGHRS, CDR2 YFSETQ. The DNA of the CDR3 is TGCGCCAGCAGCGTGGACAGGGGCTATAATTCACCCCTCCACTTT. Its translation: CASSVDRGYNSPLHF.

The V call is TRBV7-9, the J call TRBJ2-1, with D perhaps TRBD1 (6 bases). The CDR3 totals 13 residues. V lost 0 bases, J lost 7 bases, and 7 bases lay in between. Germline lookup yields CDR1 SEHNR and CDR2 FQNEAQ (reference sequence). CDR3 DNA: TGTGCCAGCAGCTTAGCGGGGGCAAATGAGCAGTTCTTC. Protein product: CASSLAGANEQFF.

This sequence joins TRBV11-3 and TRBJ2-4; the D gene is possibly TRBD2 (6 bases). CDR1 is SGHNT and CDR2 is YENEEA in the germline V gene. The CDR3 is 14 residues long. Trimming cost V 1 base and J 5 bases, with 9 bases left between them. The CDR3 DNA sequence: TGTGCCAGCAGCTTAGGTGGCGGGGAAAACATTCAGTACTTC. This translates into CASSLGGGENIQYF.

J is TRBJ1-6 and V is TRBV4-1, with 10 positions matching TRBD1. V shed 9 bases, J shed 8 bases, and the junction held 7 bases outside the gene matches. There are 14 residues in the CDR3. The germline CDR1 and CDR2 sequences are MGHRA and YSYEKL. CDR3 sequence reads: CASTWDRGDSPLHF. Written as DNA, the CDR3 is TGCGCCAGTACCTGGGACAGGGGTGATTCACCCCTCCACTTT.

The V gene is TRBV27, the J gene TRBJ1-1; the match to TRBD1 covers 7 bases. With V trimmed by 7 bases and J by 1 base, 9 bases remained unmatched. Germline V gene sequence: CDR1 MNHEY, CDR2 SMNVEV (reference sequence). The CDR3 is 15 amino acids. The CDR3 DNA reads as TGTGCCAGCACTCCTCCCGGGACAGCGAACACTGAAGCTTTCTTT. Translated, it gives CASTPPGTANTEAFF.

This sequence joins TRBV29-1 and TRBJ1-2; D is perhaps TRBD1 (6 bases). This CDR3 region has 12 residues. Germline V gene lookup returns CDR1 SQVTM and CDR2 ANQGSEA. With 7 bases removed from V and 5 bases from J, the gap between germline ends came to 14 bases. The CDR3: CSALTGAYGYTF. The CDR3 DNA reads TGCAGCGCCTTGACAGGAGCTTATGGCTACACCTTC.

The rearrangement joins TRBV5-1 to TRBJ2-2; 9 nucleotides agree with TRBD1. V was pared by 6 bases and J by 2 bases, with 8 bases of the junction left unmatched. Looked up from germline, CDR1 is SGHRS and CDR2 is YFSETQ. CDR3 size: 16 residues. The chain's CDR3 is CASKPGQGSNTGELFF. CDR3 nucleotides: TGCGCCAGCAAGCCGGGACAGGGAAGTAACACCGGGGAGCTGTTTTTT. Drawing the rest from reference TRBV5-1 and TRBJ2-2, the complete variable domain is KAGVTQTPRYLIKTRGQQVTLSCSPISGHRSVSWYQQTPGQGLQFLFEYFSETQRNKGNFPGRFSGRQFSNSRSEMNVSTLELGDSALYLCASKPGQGSNTGELFFGEGSRLTVL.

The rearrangement links TRBV6-1 to TRBJ1-2, with D unresolved. V lost 0 bases to trimming and J lost 2 bases, with 13 bases between them. Germline loops: CDR1 MNHNS, CDR2 SASEGT. The CDR3 consists of 16 residues. CDR3 DNA sequence: TGTGCCAGCAGTGAAGCGGCTAGCTTGGGAAACTATGGCTACACCTTC. Amino acid sequence: CASSEAASLGNYGYTF.

The V gene is TRBV11-3, the J gene TRBJ2-7; the match to TRBD1 covers 9 bases. V was pared by 4 bases and J by 8 bases, with 12 bases of the junction left unmatched. Germline values: CDR1 SGHNT, CDR2 YENEEA. The length of the CDR3 is 15 residues. The CDR3 sequence: CASSSERQGDIKQYF. The CDR3 nucleotides read TGTGCCAGCAGCTCAGAGAGACAGGGGGATATCAAGCAGTACTTC. Full variable domain (missing parts from reference TRBV11-3 and TRBJ2-7): EAGVVQSPRYKIIEKKQPVAFWCNPISGHNTLYWYLQNLGQGPELLIRYENEEAVDDSQLPKDRFSAERLKGVDSTLKIQPAELGDSAVYLCASSSERQGDIKQYFGPGTRLTVT.

The genes are TRBV11-2 and TRBJ2-2; 8 bases agree with TRBD1. The CDR3 loop spans 15 amino acids. Germline lookup yields CDR1 SGHAT and CDR2 FQNNGV. The J segment lost 2 bases and the V segment lost 8 bases, leaving 7 bases of the junction unmatched. For the CDR3, the DNA is TGTGCCAGCGGATGGACAGGGCGCAACACCGGGGAGCTGTTTTTT. It translates to CASGWTGRNTGELFF.

This clone was seen a few times. The chain carries TRBV4-1 and TRBJ1-1, with D hard to call. The V end lost 3 bases, the J end lost 0 bases, and 11 bases lay between the germline ends. CDR1 and CDR2 (germline): MGHRA, YSYEKL. This CDR3 has 15 residues. CDR3 amino acids: CASSHPTALNTEAFF. The CDR3 bases are TGCGCCAGCAGCCACCCCACAGCCCTGAACACTGAAGCTTTCTTT.

The chain is built from TRBV5-6 and TRBJ2-3, with D maybe TRBD2 (6 bases). V dropped 0 bases and J dropped 3 bases, with 11 bases sitting between them. Germline V CDR1 and CDR2: SGHDT, YYEEEE. CDR3 size: 15 residues. CDR3 region: CASSLVRGTTDTQYF. CDR3 coding DNA: TGTGCCAGCAGCTTGGTGCGGGGAACTACAGATACGCAGTATTTT.

V is TRBV2 and J is TRBJ2-2, with a weak D call TRBD2 (7 bases). Per germline, CDR1 SNHLY and CDR2 FYNNEI. V lost 5 bases and J lost 4, with 17 bases in between. This CDR3 is 16 amino acids long. CDR3 in DNA: TGTGCCAGCAGTCCCCAAGGGGGGGGTGGCACCGGGGAGCTGTTTTTT. This codes for CASSPQGGGGTGELFF.

In this sample, this clone turned up a few times. This chain connects TRBV29-1 to TRBJ1-5, with TRBD1 matching 7 bases. V shed 5 bases, J shed 0 bases, and the junction held 1 base outside the gene matches. CDR3 length equals 13 residues. Germline V lookup: CDR1 SQVTM, CDR2 ANQGSEA. The chain's CDR3 is CSVRQGSNQPQHF. The CDR3 nucleotides read TGCAGCGTTCGACAGGGTAGCAATCAGCCCCAGCATTTT.

Only one count was recorded for this clone. The chain combines TRBV27 with TRBJ2-1; D is unclear. The CDR3 totals 13 residues. Trimming removed 2 bases at V and 4 bases at J, with 6 bases between. Germline V gene sequence: CDR1 MNHEY, CDR2 SMNVEV (reference sequence). The CDR3 bases are TGTGCCAGCAGTTTAAGACAATACAATGAGCAGTTCTTC. Its translation: CASSLRQYNEQFF.

The V and J genes are TRBV19 and TRBJ1-5; 7 nucleotides match TRBD1. With V trimmed by 6 bases and J by 1 base, 6 bases remained unmatched. The CDR3 totals 15 residues. CDR1 and CDR2 (germline): LNHDA, SQIVND (reference sequence). CDR3: CASRGHRGSNQPQHF. The DNA for the CDR3 is TGTGCCAGTAGAGGACACAGGGGCAGCAATCAGCCCCAGCATTTT. The entire variable domain, with the rest obtained from reference TRBV19 and TRBJ1-5, is as follows: DGGITQSPKYLFRKEGQNVTLSCEQNLNHDAMYWYRQDPGQGLRLIYYSQIVNDFQKGDIAEGYSVSREKKESFPLTVTSAQKNPTAFYLCASRGHRGSNQPQHFGDGTRLSIL.

This clone was detected only once. The chain combines TRBV6-6 with TRBJ1-1; 8 bases fit TRBD1. CDR1 is MNHNY, CDR2 SVGAGI, per germline (reference sequence). The trim removed 7 bases at V and 2 bases at J, leaving 6 bases unmatched. CDR3 length: 14 residues. The CDR3 nucleotides read TGTGCCAGCAAAACAGGGGGGGATAACACTGAAGCTTTCTTT. Residues: CASKTGGDNTEAFF.

J is TRBJ2-2 and V is TRBV11-2; TRBD1 aligns across 9 bases. V lost 0 bases to trimming and J lost 1 base; unmatched junction nucleotides: 6. The germline CDR1 and CDR2 sequences are SGHAT and FQNNGV. The CDR3 runs 18 residues. CDR3 in amino acids: CASSLEDRGILNTGELFF. The CDR3 nucleotides are TGTGCCAGCAGCTTAGAGGACAGGGGAATATTGAACACCGGGGAGCTGTTTTTT. The entire variable domain, with the rest obtained from reference TRBV11-2 and TRBJ2-2, is as follows: EAGVAQSPRYKIIEKRQSVAFWCNPISGHATLYWYQQILGQGPKLLIQFQNNGVVDDSQLPKDRFSAERLKGVDSTLKIQPAKLEDSAVYLCASSLEDRGILNTGELFFGEGSRLTVL.

This chain links TRBV7-2 with TRBJ1-2, with D possibly matching TRBD1 (6 bases). This CDR3 is 14 amino acids long. CDR1 is SGHTA and CDR2 is FQGNSA in the germline V gene. V was shortened by 1 base and J by 8 bases, with 14 bases between the two germline ends. Here the CDR3 reads CASSLEGRDRGYTF. CDR3 in DNA: TGTGCCAGCAGCTTAGAGGGCCGCGACAGGGGCTACACCTTC.

In its sample, this clone was seen once. The chain employs TRBV5-1 and TRBJ2-7; maybe TRBD2 (5 bases). CDR3 size: 15 residues. V was trimmed by 4 bases and J by 0 bases, leaving 14 bases between them. CDR1 and CDR2 (germline): SGHRS, YFSETQ. The CDR3 nucleotides read TGCGCCAGCAGCCCCACCGACGGGGTCTCCTACGAGCAGTACTTC. Translated, it gives CASSPTDGVSYEQYF.